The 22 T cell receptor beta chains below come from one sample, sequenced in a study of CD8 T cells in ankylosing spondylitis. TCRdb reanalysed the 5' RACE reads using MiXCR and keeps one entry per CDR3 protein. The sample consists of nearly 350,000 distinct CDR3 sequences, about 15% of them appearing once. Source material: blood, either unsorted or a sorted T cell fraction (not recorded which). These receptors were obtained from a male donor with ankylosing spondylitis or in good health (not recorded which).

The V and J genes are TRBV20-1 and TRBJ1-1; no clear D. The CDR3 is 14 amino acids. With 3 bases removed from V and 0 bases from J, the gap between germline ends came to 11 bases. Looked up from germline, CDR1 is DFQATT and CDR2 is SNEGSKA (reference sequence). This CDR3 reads CSASVPPMNTEAFF. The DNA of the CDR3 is TGCAGTGCTAGCGTGCCACCCATGAACACTGAAGCTTTCTTT.

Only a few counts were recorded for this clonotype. DNA of the CDR3: TGTGCCAGCAGCTTAGGATCTAGCGGGGTTCAAGAGACCCAGTACTTC. This sequence encodes CASSLGSSGVQETQYF. The chain joins TRBV7-7 to TRBJ2-5; 9 bases fit TRBD2. This CDR3 spans 16 amino acids. The V segment lost 1 base and the J segment 2 bases; nucleotides outside the gene matches: 5. Germline loops: CDR1 SSHAT, CDR2 FNYEAQ (reference sequence). The full variable domain, with the rest looked up from reference TRBV7-7 and TRBJ2-5, is GAGVSQSPRYKVTKRGQDVTLRCDPISSHATLYWYQQALGQGPEFLTYFNYEAQPDKSGLPSDRFSAERPEGSISTLTIQRTEQRDSAMYRCASSLGSSGVQETQYFGPGTRLLVL.

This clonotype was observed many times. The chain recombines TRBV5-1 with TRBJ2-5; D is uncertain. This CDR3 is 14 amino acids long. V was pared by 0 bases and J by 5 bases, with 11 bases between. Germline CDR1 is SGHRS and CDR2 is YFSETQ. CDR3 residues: CASSLGVFKETQYF. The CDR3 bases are TGCGCCAGCAGCTTGGGGGTCTTCAAGGAGACCCAGTACTTC.

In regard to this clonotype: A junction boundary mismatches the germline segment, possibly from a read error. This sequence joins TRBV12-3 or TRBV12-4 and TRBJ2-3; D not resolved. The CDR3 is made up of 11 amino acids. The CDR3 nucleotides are TGTGCCAGCAGTTACACAGATACGCAGAATTTT. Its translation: CASSYTDTQNF.

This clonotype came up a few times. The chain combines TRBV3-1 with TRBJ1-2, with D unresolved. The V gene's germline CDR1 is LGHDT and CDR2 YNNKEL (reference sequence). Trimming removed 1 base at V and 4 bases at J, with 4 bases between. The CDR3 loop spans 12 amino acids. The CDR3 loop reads CASSQAGYGYTF. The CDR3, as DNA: TGTGCCAGCAGCCAAGCGGGCTATGGCTACACCTTC.

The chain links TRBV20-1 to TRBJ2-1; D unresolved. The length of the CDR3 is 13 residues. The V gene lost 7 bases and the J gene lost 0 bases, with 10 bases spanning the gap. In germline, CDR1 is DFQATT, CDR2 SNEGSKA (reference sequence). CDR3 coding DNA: TGCAGTGTTCAAGACCGCTCCTACAATGAGCAGTTCTTC. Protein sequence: CSVQDRSYNEQFF.

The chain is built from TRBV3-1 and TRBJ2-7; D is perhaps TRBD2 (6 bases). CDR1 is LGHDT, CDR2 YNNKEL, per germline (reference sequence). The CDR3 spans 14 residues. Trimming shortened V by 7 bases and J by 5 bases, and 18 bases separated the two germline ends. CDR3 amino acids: CASNPGYGRDEQYF. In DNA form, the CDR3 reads TGTGCCAGCAACCCGGGGTACGGGAGAGACGAGCAGTACTTC.

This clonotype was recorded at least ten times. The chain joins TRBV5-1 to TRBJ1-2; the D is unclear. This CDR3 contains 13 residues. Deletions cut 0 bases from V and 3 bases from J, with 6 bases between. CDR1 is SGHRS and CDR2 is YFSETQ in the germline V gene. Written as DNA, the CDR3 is TGCGCCAGCAGCTTGGCAGACGACTATGGCTACACCTTC. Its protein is CASSLADDYGYTF.

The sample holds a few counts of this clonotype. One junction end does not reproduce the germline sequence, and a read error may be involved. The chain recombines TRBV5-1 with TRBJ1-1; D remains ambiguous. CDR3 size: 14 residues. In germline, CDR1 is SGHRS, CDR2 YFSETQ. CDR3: CASTLGPLDTEAFF. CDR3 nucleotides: TGCGCCAGCACCTTGGGCCCCCTGGACACTGAAGCTTTCTTT.

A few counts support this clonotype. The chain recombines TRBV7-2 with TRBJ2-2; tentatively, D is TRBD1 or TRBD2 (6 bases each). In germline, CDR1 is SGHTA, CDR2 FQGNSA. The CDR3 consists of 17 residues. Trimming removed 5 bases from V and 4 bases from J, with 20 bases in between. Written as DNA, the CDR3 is TGTGCCAGCAGCCCTGTCGTTGGGGGGCAAATCACCGGGGAGCTGTTTTTT. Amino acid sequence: CASSPVVGGQITGELFF.

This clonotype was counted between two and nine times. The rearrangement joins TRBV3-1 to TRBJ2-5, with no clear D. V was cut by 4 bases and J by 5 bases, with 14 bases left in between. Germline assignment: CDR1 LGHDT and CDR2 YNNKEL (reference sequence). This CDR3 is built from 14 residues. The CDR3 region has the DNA TGTGCCAGCAGCCTACCAGGAAGAGCGGAGACCCAGTACTTC. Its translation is CASSLPGRAETQYF.

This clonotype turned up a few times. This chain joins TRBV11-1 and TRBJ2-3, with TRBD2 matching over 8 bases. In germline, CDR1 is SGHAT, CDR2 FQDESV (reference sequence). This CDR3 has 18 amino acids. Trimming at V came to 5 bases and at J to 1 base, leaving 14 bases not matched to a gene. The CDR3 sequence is CASSPNTRAGGRTDTQYF. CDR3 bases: TGTGCCAGCAGCCCGAACACTCGCGCGGGGGGCCGCACAGATACGCAGTATTTT.

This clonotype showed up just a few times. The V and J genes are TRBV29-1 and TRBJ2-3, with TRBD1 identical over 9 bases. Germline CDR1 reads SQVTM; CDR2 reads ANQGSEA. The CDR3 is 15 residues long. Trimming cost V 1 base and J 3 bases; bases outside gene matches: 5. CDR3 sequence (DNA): TGCAGCGTTGAAGGGACAGGGGCGGCGACAGATACGCAGTATTTT. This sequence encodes CSVEGTGAATDTQYF.

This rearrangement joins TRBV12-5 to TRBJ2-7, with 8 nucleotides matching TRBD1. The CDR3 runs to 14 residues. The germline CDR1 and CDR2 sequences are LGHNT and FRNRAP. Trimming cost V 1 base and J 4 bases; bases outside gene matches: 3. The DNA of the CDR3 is TGTGCTAGTGGTTTGGGGGACAGGATGTACGAGCAGTACTTC. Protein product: CASGLGDRMYEQYF.

The CDR3 DNA sequence: TGCGCCAGCAGCTTAGGGGGAGGACAGTCGCTTCCCTACGAGCAGTACTTC. It codes for CASSLGGGQSLPYEQYF. The chain carries TRBV5-1 and TRBJ2-7; D possibly matches TRBD1 or TRBD2 (6 bases each). Germline lookup yields CDR1 SGHRS and CDR2 YFSETQ. V shed 2 bases and J shed 2 bases, with 20 bases lying between them. The CDR3 spans 17 residues.

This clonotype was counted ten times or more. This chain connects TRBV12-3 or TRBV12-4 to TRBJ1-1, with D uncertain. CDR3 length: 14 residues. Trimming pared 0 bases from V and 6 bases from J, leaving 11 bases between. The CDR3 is CASSLAPREAEAFF. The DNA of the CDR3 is TGTGCCAGCAGTTTAGCGCCAAGGGAGGCTGAAGCTTTCTTT.

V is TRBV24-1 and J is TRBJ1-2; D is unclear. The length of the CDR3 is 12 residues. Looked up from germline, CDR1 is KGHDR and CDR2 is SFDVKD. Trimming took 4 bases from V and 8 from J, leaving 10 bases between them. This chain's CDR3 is CATSDPTKGYTF. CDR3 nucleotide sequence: TGTGCCACCAGTGACCCCACAAAGGGCTACACCTTC.

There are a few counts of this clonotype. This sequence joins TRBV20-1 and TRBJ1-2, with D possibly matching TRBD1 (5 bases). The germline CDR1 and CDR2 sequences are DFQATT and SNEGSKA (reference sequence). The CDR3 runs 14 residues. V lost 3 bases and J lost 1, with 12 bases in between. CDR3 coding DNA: TGCAGTGCTAGGGGGCAGACTGATAACTATGGCTACACCTTC. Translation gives CSARGQTDNYGYTF.

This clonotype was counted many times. CDR3 DNA sequence: TGCGCCAGCAGCTTGGGGCAGATTGCAACTAATGAAAAACTGTTTTTT. Translated, it gives CASSLGQIATNEKLFF. The V gene is TRBV5-1, the J gene TRBJ1-4; D uncertain. The V gene lost 0 bases and the J gene lost 0 bases, with 9 bases spanning the gap. The length of the CDR3 is 16 residues. Looked up from germline, CDR1 is SGHRS and CDR2 is YFSETQ.

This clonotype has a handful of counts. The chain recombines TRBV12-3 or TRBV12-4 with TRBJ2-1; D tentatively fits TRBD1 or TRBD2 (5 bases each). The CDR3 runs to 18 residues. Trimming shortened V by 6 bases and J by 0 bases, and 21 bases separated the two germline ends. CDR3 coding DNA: TGTGCCAGCAGCCGCGACGTACTATCAGGGAGCTCCTACAATGAGCAGTTCTTC. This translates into CASSRDVLSGSSYNEQFF.

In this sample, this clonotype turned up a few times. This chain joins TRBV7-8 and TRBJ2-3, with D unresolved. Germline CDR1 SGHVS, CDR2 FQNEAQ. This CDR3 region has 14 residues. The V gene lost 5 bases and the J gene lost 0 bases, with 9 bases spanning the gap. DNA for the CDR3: TGTGCCAGCAGCCCTGACTCTAGCACAGATACGCAGTATTTT. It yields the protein CASSPDSSTDTQYF. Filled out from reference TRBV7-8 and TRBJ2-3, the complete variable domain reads GAGVSQSPRYKVAKRGQDVALRCDPISGHVSLFWYQQALGQGPEFLTYFQNEAQLDKSGLPSDRFFAERPEGSVSTLKIQRTQQEDSAVYLCASSPDSSTDTQYFGPGTRLTVL.

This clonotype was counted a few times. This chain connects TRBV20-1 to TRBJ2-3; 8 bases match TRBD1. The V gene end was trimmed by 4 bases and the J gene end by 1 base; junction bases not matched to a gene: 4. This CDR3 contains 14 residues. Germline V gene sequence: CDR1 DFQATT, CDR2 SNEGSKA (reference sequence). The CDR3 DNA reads TGCAGTGCTACCCGGGACAGGCGCACAGATACGCAGTATTTT. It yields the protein CSATRDRRTDTQYF.